This T cell receptor beta chain stems from a study of cytomegalovirus exposure and HLA in healthy donors. Whole-study findings and limits: 87-base-pair reads could not separate some V segments, including TRBV6-2 and TRBV6-3. In a later analysis, specific HLA alleles were associated with around 17,000 TCR beta sequences at a 0.05 false discovery rate.

Germline V gives CDR1 MDHEN, CDR2 SYDVKM. V was cut by 6 bases and J by 8 bases, with 14 bases left in between. This CDR3 is built from 14 residues. As concerns this clone: The antigen remains unidentified.

The PCR employed 60 Vbeta primers together with 13 Jbeta primers. The protocol was immunoSEQ multiplex PCR, while the TCRdb copy is restricted to in-frame clones and leaves out a portion. The sample shows more than 95,000 clones, and 2.5% to 3% sits with its ten largest clones. The chain recombines TRBV28 with TRBJ1-6; possibly TRBD1 for D (5 bases). Source material: PBMCs. The receptor's source is a man aged 25 to 40 in good health and CMV-seronegative. The CDR3 reads CASSPWGVDSPLHF. The CDR3 nucleotides read TGTGCCAGCAGCCCCTGGGGGGTCGATTCACCCCTCCACTTT.